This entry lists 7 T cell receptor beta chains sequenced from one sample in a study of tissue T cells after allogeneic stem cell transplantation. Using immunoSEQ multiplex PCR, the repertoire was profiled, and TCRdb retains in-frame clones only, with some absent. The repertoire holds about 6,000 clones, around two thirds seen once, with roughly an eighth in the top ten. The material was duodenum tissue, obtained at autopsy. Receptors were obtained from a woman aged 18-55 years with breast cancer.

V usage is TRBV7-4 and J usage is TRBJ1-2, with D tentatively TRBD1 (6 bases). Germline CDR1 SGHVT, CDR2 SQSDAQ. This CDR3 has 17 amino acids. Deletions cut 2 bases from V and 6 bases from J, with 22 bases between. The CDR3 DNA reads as TGTGCCAGCAGCTTAAGTGTGCGGGGGCGCAAATTTCATGGCTACACCTTC. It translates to CASSLSVRGRKFHGYTF.

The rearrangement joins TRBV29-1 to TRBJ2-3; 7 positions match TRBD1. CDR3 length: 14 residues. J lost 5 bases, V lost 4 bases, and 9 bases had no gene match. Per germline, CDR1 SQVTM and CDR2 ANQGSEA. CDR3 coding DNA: TGCAGCGTTGCCCCTACAGGGGCGGTAGATACGCAGTATTTT. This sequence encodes CSVAPTGAVDTQYF.

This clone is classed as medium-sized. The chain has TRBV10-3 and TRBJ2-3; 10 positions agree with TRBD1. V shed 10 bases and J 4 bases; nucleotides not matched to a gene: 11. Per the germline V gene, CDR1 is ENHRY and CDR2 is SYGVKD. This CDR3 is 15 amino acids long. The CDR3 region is CATRGIGTGADTQYF. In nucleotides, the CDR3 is TGTGCCACCAGGGGTATCGGGACAGGGGCAGATACGCAGTATTTT.

The CDR3 nucleotides are TGTGCCAGCCCGGACAGGGAAAGCAATGAGCAGTTCTTC. Amino acid sequence: CASPDRESNEQFF. The V gene is TRBV7-3, the J gene TRBJ2-1; 8 bases line up with TRBD1. The CDR3 contains 13 residues. Germline-derived CDR1 and CDR2 are SGHTA and FQGTGA. V gave up 8 bases and J gave up 6 bases; unmatched junction bases: 6.

CDR3 protein: CASSGKTSSAYNEQFF. CDR3 in DNA: TGTGCCAGCAGCGGCAAGACTTCATCCGCCTACAATGAGCAGTTCTTC. The chain has TRBV9 and TRBJ2-1; D is ambiguous. CDR3 length equals 16 residues. V was trimmed by 3 bases and J by 2 bases, leaving 15 bases between them. Germline V CDR1 and CDR2: SGDLS, YYNGEE. Together with reference TRBV9 and TRBJ2-1, the CDR3 gives the full variable domain: DSGVTQTPKHLITATGQRVTLRCSPRSGDLSVYWYQQSLDQGLQFLIQYYNGEERAKGNILERFSAQQFPDLHSELNLSSLELGDSALYFCASSGKTSSAYNEQFFGPGTRLTVL.

CDR3 region: CASSLGLAVGEQYF. In DNA form, the CDR3 reads TGCGCCAGCAGCCTCGGACTAGCGGTAGGCGAGCAGTACTTC. The chain is built from TRBV5-1 and TRBJ2-7, with 10 nucleotides matching TRBD2. The V gene's germline CDR1 is SGHRS and CDR2 YFSETQ. The CDR3 runs 14 residues. With 4 bases clipped from V and 6 bases from J, the junction kept 7 bases outside the gene matches.

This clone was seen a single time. The CDR3 DNA sequence: TGTGCCAGCAGCACAGGGATTAAAAACATTCAGTACTTC. This encodes CASSTGIKNIQYF. The chain uses TRBV6-2 or TRBV6-3 and TRBJ2-4; tentative D call: TRBD1 (6 bases). There are 13 residues in the CDR3. V gave up 6 bases and J gave up 4 bases, with 10 bases separating them. Per germline, CDR1 MNHEY and CDR2 SVGEGT.